This T cell receptor beta chain appears in the sequencing data of a study of shared clonotypes between healthy human individuals. Study background: Samples came from a couple of female and a few male donors aged 18 to 49. The study, taken as a whole, reports: The donor pool, a small one, limited the genetic and exposure-history diversity represented. It was observed that 4% to 6% of naive CD4 clonotypes were shared across a handful of donors.

The protocol was immunoSEQ multiplex PCR, while the TCRdb copy is restricted to in-frame clones and leaves out a portion. This table holds around 2,000,000 clones, about 93% found once. As regards this clone: The antigen is unknown.

Deletions cut 2 bases from V and 4 bases from J, with 15 bases between. This CDR3 spans 15 amino acids. CDR1 is SGHDN and CDR2 is FVKESK in the germline V gene. CD45RO-negative cells were positively selected for CCR7, leaving out terminally differentiated effector memory CD45RA+ cells. The donors, healthy adults who were HIV-negative, had experienced no recent acute infections or vaccinations. This clonotype originated in a man between 18 and 35 years old in good health. Some clones in this sample may be carry-over from other donors' samples. The sequencing sample was made of naive CD8+ T cells from PBMCs. V gene TRBV14 combines with J gene TRBJ2-7; tentative D call: TRBD2 (6 bases). The CDR3 protein is CASSQRSRLAYEQYF. The CDR3 nucleotides read TGTGCCAGCAGCCAACGATCTAGGCTAGCGTACGAGCAGTACTTC. Together with reference TRBV14 and TRBJ2-7, the CDR3 gives the full variable domain: EAGVTQFPSHSVIEKGQTVTLRCDPISGHDNLYWYRRVMGKEIKFLLHFVKESKQDESGMPNNRFLAERTGGTYSTLKVQPAELEDSGVYFCASSQRSRLAYEQYFGPGTRLTVT.